This T cell receptor (beta chain) was sequenced during a study of blood T cell repertoires in COVID-19. Study background: Samples taken during acute and convalescent COVID-19 were collected in the United States, Italy and Spain. Sources were T cells, B-cell-depleted T cells, or PBMCs; the material itself was cDNA or gDNA.

The CDR3 covers 13 residues. V lost 3 bases, J lost 11 bases, and 13 bases lay in between. The germline V gene encodes CDR1 MDHEN and CDR2 SYDVKM. Using immunoSEQ multiplex PCR, the repertoire was profiled, and TCRdb retains in-frame clones only, with some absent. This sample yields fewer than 200,000 clones, of which 84% are seen a single time; 6% to 8.5% belongs to the top ten. Sequencing was carried out using peripheral blood. The J gene is TRBJ2-2, the V gene TRBV28, with a weak D call TRBD2 (5 bases). The clonotype originates from a human donor in a cohort sampled during active COVID-19. In DNA, the CDR3 is TGTGCCAGCAGTTTCCCTGACGAGGGCGAGCTGTTTTTT. Translated: CASSFPDEGELFF.